These 16 T cell receptor beta chains were sequenced from one sample in a study of memory CD4+ T cells and cytomegalovirus serostatus. This table comes from immunoSEQ multiplex PCR, and its TCRdb copy is limited to in-frame clones, with some not included. The data hold 25,000 or so clones, with approximately 80% observed a single time. Single viable CD3+CD4+CD8-CD45RO+ cells were sorted as the memory CD4+ T cells. Sequenced input: memory CD4+ T cells from blood. Source of these receptors: an adult in good health and CMV-seronegative.

CDR3: CASSYSGVTNTEAFF. CDR3 nucleotide sequence: TGTGCCAGCAGTTACTCGGGGGTGACGAACACTGAAGCTTTCTTT. This chain joins TRBV6-5 and TRBJ1-1, with D perhaps matching TRBD1 (5 bases). CDR3 length: 15 residues. Between the trimmed V and J ends, which lost 0 bases and 1 base, there was a span of 9 bases. CDR1 and CDR2 from the germline V gene are MNHEY and SVGAGI.

J is TRBJ1-1 and V is TRBV13, with a weak D call TRBD1 (6 bases). CDR1 is PRHDT, CDR2 FYEKMQ, per germline (reference sequence). The CDR3 is 14 residues long. Trimming removed 5 bases from V and 6 bases from J, with 16 bases in between. In DNA form, the CDR3 reads TGTGCCAGCAGCATACAGGGTGCGTTCTCTGAAGCTTTCTTT. It is translated as CASSIQGAFSEAFF. Together with reference TRBV13 and TRBJ1-1, the CDR3 gives the full variable domain: AAGVIQSPRHLIKEKRETATLKCYPIPRHDTVYWYQQGPGQDPQFLISFYEKMQSDKGSIPDRFSAQQFSDYHSELNMSSLELGDSALYFCASSIQGAFSEAFFGQGTRLTVV.

This clone was seen only a few times. The chain employs TRBV7-9 and TRBJ1-1; D gene ambiguous. This CDR3 is 16 amino acids long. V was shortened by 4 bases and J by 1 base, with 16 bases between the two germline ends. Germline V gene lookup returns CDR1 SEHNR and CDR2 FQNEAQ (reference sequence). The CDR3, as DNA: TGTGCCAGCAGCTCCCGTAGAGGGCCAGGGAACACTGAAGCTTTCTTT. Amino acids: CASSSRRGPGNTEAFF.

The chain recombines TRBV28 with TRBJ1-5; unclear D gene. Germline CDR1 is MDHEN and CDR2 is SYDVKM. V was clipped by 5 bases and J by 11 bases, with 16 bases between them. The CDR3 is 13 amino acids. The CDR3 bases are TGTGCCAGCAGTCCTCGCCGGACGGAAGCCCAGCATTTT. Its translation: CASSPRRTEAQHF.

There are a few counts of this clone. The chain is built from TRBV14 and TRBJ2-1, with a possible D match to TRBD2 (5 bases). This CDR3 region has 11 residues. CDR1 and CDR2 from the germline V gene are SGHDN and FVKESK. V lost 10 bases, J lost 9 bases, and 13 bases lay in between. DNA of the CDR3: TGTGCCACAGGACGGGGAAGTGAGCAGTTCTTC. Amino acid sequence: CATGRGSEQFF.

The chain combines TRBV7-9 with TRBJ2-1; no definite D call. The CDR3 runs to 10 residues. The ends were cut back, 11 bases at V and 7 bases at J, with 9 bases in the middle. Germline loops: CDR1 SEHNR, CDR2 FQNEAQ (reference sequence). This chain's CDR3 is CAYGSNEQFF. The CDR3 nucleotides are TGTGCCTATGGGTCAAATGAGCAGTTCTTC. Variable domain in full (rest from reference TRBV7-9 and TRBJ2-1): DTGVSQNPRHKITKRGQNVTFRCDPISEHNRLYWYRQTLGQGPEFLTYFQNEAQLEKSRLLSDRFSAERPKGSFSTLEIQRTEQGDSAMYLCAYGSNEQFFGPGTRLTVL.

The chain couples TRBV18 to TRBJ2-4; D not resolved. CDR3 size: 15 residues. The germline gives CDR1 KGHSH, CDR2 LQKENI. The V end lost 6 bases, the J end lost 0 bases, and 12 bases lay between the germline ends. CDR3 in DNA: TGTGCCAGCTCGCCCCCAGGAGAAGCCAAAAACATTCAGTACTTC. It specifies CASSPPGEAKNIQYF.

V and J are TRBV6-5 and TRBJ1-1; perhaps TRBD1 as D (6 bases). This CDR3 is built from 13 residues. Germline CDR1 and CDR2: MNHEY and SVGAGI. Trimming removed 7 bases at V and 1 base at J, with 10 bases between. CDR3 protein: CASKGHANTEAFF. The CDR3 DNA follows: TGTGCCAGCAAGGGACACGCGAACACTGAAGCTTTCTTT.

The J gene is TRBJ2-5, the V gene TRBV19; weak D call: TRBD2 (5 bases). Trimming removed 3 bases at V and 4 bases at J, with 18 bases between. The CDR3 has 16 amino acids. From germline, CDR1 is LNHDA and CDR2 SQIVND (reference sequence). The CDR3 DNA reads TGTGCCAGTAGTATCAGTAGCGTGGAAGGAGGAGAGACCCAGTACTTC. It translates to CASSISSVEGGETQYF.

This chain links TRBV28 with TRBJ2-2, with D unresolved. Germline V lookup: CDR1 MDHEN, CDR2 SYDVKM. CDR3 length equals 14 residues. The V end was cut by 8 bases, the J end by 5 bases, with 15 bases between. The CDR3 coding sequence is TGTGCCAGCTACGGACCGTCGGATACCGGGGAGCTGTTTTTT. It translates to CASYGPSDTGELFF.

This chain uses TRBV29-1 with TRBJ2-7, with D tentatively TRBD2 (5 bases). V gave up 7 bases and J gave up 3 bases, with 10 bases separating them. The CDR3 sequence is 11 residues long. Germline V gene sequence: CDR1 SQVTM, CDR2 ANQGSEA. The CDR3 reads CSGADFYEQYF. CDR3 in DNA: TGCAGCGGAGCGGATTTCTACGAGCAGTACTTC.

This clone was seen just once. The chain joins TRBV6-6 to TRBJ1-2; weak D call: TRBD1 (5 bases). Trimming left V 2 bases short and J 1 base short, with 8 bases between. CDR1 MNHNY and CDR2 SVGAGI come from the germline V gene (reference sequence). The CDR3 covers 14 residues. The CDR3 spells CASSYEGLNYGYTF. In nucleotides, the CDR3 is TGTGCCAGCAGTTACGAGGGGCTTAACTATGGCTACACCTTC.

This clone was seen just once. This chain links TRBV5-6 with TRBJ1-4, with 7 nucleotides matching TRBD1. V lost 3 bases to trimming and J lost 3 bases; unmatched junction nucleotides: 11. Germline CDR1 and CDR2: SGHDT and YYEEEE. The CDR3 is 17 residues long. This CDR3 is CASSSGLGTASNEKLFF. The CDR3 bases are TGTGCCAGCAGCTCAGGGCTGGGGACAGCTTCTAATGAAAAACTGTTTTTT. Using reference TRBV5-6 and TRBJ1-4 for the parts outside the CDR3, the full variable domain is DAGVTQSPTHLIKTRGQQVTLRCSPKSGHDTVSWYQQALGQGPQFIFQYYEEEERQRGNFPDRFSGHQFPNYSSELNVNALLLGDSALYLCASSSGLGTASNEKLFFGSGTQLSVL.

The rearrangement uses TRBV30 and TRBJ2-1, with D perhaps matching TRBD1 (6 bases). This CDR3 has 15 residues. CDR1 is GTSNPN, CDR2 SVGIG, per germline (reference sequence). Trimming took off 4 bases at V and 1 base at J, with 14 bases between the two ends. CDR3 sequence: CAWTKLQGSYNEQFF. The CDR3 region has the DNA TGTGCCTGGACGAAATTACAGGGATCCTACAATGAGCAGTTCTTC.

The V call is TRBV25-1, the J call TRBJ2-1, with 7 bases aligning to TRBD1. The V and J ends lost 1 base and 12 bases, in that order; junction bases with no gene match: 12. CDR1 is MGHDK and CDR2 is SYGVNS in the germline V gene. CDR3 length: 15 amino acids. The chain's CDR3 is CASSESIGGGIPQFF. The CDR3, as DNA: TGTGCCAGCAGTGAATCTATAGGGGGCGGTATCCCGCAGTTCTTC.

The chain employs TRBV7-2 and TRBJ1-4; the D gene is possibly TRBD1 (6 bases). This CDR3 has 14 residues. V dropped 7 bases and J dropped 3 bases, with 12 bases sitting between them. Per germline, CDR1 SGHTA and CDR2 FQGNSA. CDR3: CASNRVGANEKLFF. The CDR3 nucleotides are TGTGCCAGCAACAGGGTTGGGGCTAATGAAAAACTGTTTTTT.